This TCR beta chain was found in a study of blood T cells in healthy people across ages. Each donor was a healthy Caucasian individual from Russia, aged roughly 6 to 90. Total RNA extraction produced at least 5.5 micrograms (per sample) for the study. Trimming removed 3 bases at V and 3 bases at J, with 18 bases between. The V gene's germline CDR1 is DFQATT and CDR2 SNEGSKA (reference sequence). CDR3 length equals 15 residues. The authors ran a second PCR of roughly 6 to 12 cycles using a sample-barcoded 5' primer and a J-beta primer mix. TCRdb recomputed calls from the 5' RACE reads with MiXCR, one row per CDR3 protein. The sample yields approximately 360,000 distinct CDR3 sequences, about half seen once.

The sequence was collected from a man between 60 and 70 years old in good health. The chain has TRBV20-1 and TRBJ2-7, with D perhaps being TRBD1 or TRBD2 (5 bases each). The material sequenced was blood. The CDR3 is CSASPLTGANYEQYF. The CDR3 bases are TGCAGTGCTAGTCCCCTCACCGGGGCTAACTACGAGCAGTACTTC.